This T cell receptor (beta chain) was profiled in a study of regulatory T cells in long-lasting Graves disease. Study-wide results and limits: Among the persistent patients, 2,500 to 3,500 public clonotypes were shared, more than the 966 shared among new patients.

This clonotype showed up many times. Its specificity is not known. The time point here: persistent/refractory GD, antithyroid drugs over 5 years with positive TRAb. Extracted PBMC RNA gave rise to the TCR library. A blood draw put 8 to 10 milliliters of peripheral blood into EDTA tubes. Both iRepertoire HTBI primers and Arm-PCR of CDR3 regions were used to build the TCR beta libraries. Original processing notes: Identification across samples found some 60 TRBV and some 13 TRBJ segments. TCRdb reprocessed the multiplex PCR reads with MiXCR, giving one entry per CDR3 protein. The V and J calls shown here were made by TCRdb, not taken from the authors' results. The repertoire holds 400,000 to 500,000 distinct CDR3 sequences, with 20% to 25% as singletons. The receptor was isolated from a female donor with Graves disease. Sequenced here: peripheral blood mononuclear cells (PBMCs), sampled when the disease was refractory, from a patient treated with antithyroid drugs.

The CDR3 is CASRRGENTEAFF. The CDR3 DNA reads as TGTGCCAGCAGGAGGGGCGAAAACACTGAAGCTTTCTTT. The J gene is TRBJ1-1, the V gene TRBV6-1; a weak D match, TRBD1 (5 bases). CDR3 length: 13 residues. The germline V gene encodes CDR1 MNHNS and CDR2 SASEGT. V shed 6 bases and J shed 2 bases, with 10 bases lying between them.